These 24 T cell receptor beta chains were all obtained from the same sample, sequenced in a study of tumor-infiltrating lymphocytes in primary liver carcinoma. The researchers produced TCR beta cDNA from about 510 ng total RNA with a constant-region primer. Investigators got TCR beta libraries out of three nested multiplex PCR rounds, done with slightly modified ARM-PCR. Running 10 cycles apiece, the first two PCR rounds relied on TRBV1-TRBV30 forward primers together with a C-beta reverse primer. TCRdb passed the multiplex PCR reads through MiXCR, listing each CDR3 protein once. The sample gives 310,000 or so distinct CDR3 sequences, 65% of which show up once; under 8% is in the top ten. RNA isolated from unsorted whole blood supplied the blood RNA, with germline DNA also extracted. The sequenced sample consisted of peripheral blood. These receptors were obtained from a man aged 35 to 55 with primary liver carcinoma and hepatitis B virus infection.

With respect to this clonotype: An end of the junction does not agree with germline; a read error may underlie this. The rearrangement links TRBV11-2 to TRBJ2-5; D gene ambiguous. The length of the CDR3 is 12 residues. Germline V gene data show CDR1 as SGHAT and CDR2 as FQNNGV. In DNA form, the CDR3 reads TGTGCCAGCAGTTTAGATTCGGGTCCCCACTACTTC. Amino acid sequence: CASSLDSGPHYF.

As concerns this clonotype: One junction end does not reproduce the germline sequence, and a read error may be involved. V usage is TRBV11-2 and J usage is TRBJ2-3; 7 bases align to TRBD2. The CDR3 totals 16 residues. Germline V lookup: CDR1 SGHAT, CDR2 FQNNGV. The CDR3 DNA sequence: TGTGCCGGCAGCCCCAATAGCGGGCTTAGCTCAGATACGCAGTATTTT. It codes for CAGSPNSGLSSDTQYF.

Many counts were recorded for this clonotype. The chain is built from TRBV11-1 and TRBJ2-1; D is perhaps TRBD1 (6 bases). CDR1 is SGHAT, CDR2 FQDESV, per germline (reference sequence). CDR3 size: 12 residues. The germline V and J ends were trimmed by 5 bases and 9 bases, with 11 bases remaining between them. The CDR3 region has the DNA TGTGCCAGCAGCAGAACAGGGTCTGAGCAGTTCTTC. Translation: CASSRTGSEQFF.

The table lists this clonotype with many counts. The chain is built from TRBV6-5 and TRBJ2-7; D possibly matches TRBD1 or TRBD2 (5 bases each). Trimming shortened V by 2 bases and J by 7 bases, and 15 bases separated the two germline ends. The CDR3 totals 14 residues. The V gene's germline CDR1 is MNHEY and CDR2 SVGAGI. The CDR3 here is CASSYTGATGEQYF. The CDR3 DNA reads TGTGCCAGCAGTTACACCGGGGCTACTGGGGAGCAGTACTTC.

About this clonotype: The junction departs from germline at one end; a sequencing error may be responsible. The chain has TRBV11-2 and TRBJ2-2; 15 bases are shared with TRBD2. The CDR3 is 18 residues long. The germline gives CDR1 SGHAT, CDR2 FQNNGV. This chain's CDR3 is CTSSSGLAGGVGTGELFF. As DNA, the CDR3 is TGTACCAGTAGCTCCGGACTAGCGGGAGGGGTCGGCACCGGGGAGCTGTTTTTT. Based on the CDR3 plus reference TRBV11-2 and TRBJ2-2, the full variable domain is EAGVAQSPRYKIIEKRQSVAFWCNPISGHATLYWYQQILGQGPKLLIQFQNNGVVDDSQLPKDRFSAERLKGVDSTLKIQPAKLEDSAVYLCTSSSGLAGGVGTGELFFGEGSRLTVL.

Only a few counts were recorded for this clonotype. The chain recombines TRBV24-1 with TRBJ2-1; 8 bases fit TRBD1. The CDR3 loop spans 16 amino acids. V lost 4 bases to trimming and J lost 4 bases; unmatched junction nucleotides: 8. CDR1 is KGHDR, CDR2 SFDVKD, per germline. The CDR3 nucleotides read TGTGCCACCAGTGACAAGGACAGGGTCGGGTACAATGAGCAGTTCTTC. Translating it yields CATSDKDRVGYNEQFF.

A note on this clonotype: A much larger clone differs from this one at a single base, so this may be a read error. The rearrangement joins TRBV4-2 to TRBJ1-1; tentatively, D is TRBD1 (6 bases). The V end was cut by 4 bases, the J end by 8 bases, with 17 bases between. The CDR3 covers 14 residues. Per the germline V gene, CDR1 is LGHNA and CDR2 is YNFKEQ. CDR3 coding DNA: TGTGCCAGCAGCCCGGGACACGAGGGAGAGGAAGCTTTCTTT. It encodes CASSPGHEGEEAFF.

In the case of this clonotype: At one end, the junction sequence differs from germline, possibly due to a read error. This chain uses TRBV11-2 with TRBJ2-1; 7 positions match TRBD2. The CDR3 contains 15 residues. CDR1 and CDR2 (germline): SGHAT, FQNNGV. DNA for the CDR3: TGTGCCAGCGGCCCACGCGGGACTAATAACAATGAGCAGTTTTTC. Encoded protein: CASGPRGTNNNEQFF.

This clonotype showed up many times. This rearrangement joins TRBV12-3 or TRBV12-4 to TRBJ1-1; 7 nucleotides align to TRBD1. CDR3 length: 13 amino acids. The trim removed 8 bases at V and 3 bases at J, leaving 6 bases unmatched. This chain's CDR3 is CASLGGFDTEAFF. CDR3 DNA: TGTGCCAGCCTAGGGGGCTTTGACACTGAAGCTTTCTTT.

In the case of this clonotype: A clone one base away is much larger, so this may be a read error. The chain couples TRBV5-6 to TRBJ2-2; a possible D gene is TRBD2 (5 bases). Between the trimmed V and J ends, which lost 3 bases and 1 base, there was a span of 13 bases. The CDR3 has 16 residues. Germline V gene lookup returns CDR1 SGHDT and CDR2 YYEEEE. CDR3 bases: TGTGCCAGCAGCTCGGGATGGCACCTGAACACCGGGGAGCTGTTTTTT. This translates into CASSSGWHLNTGELFF.

About this clonotype itself: A much larger clone lies one base from this, so it may be a read error. The genes are TRBV10-2 and TRBJ1-2; possible D gene TRBD1, 6 bases. The germline V gene encodes CDR1 WSHSY and CDR2 SAAADI. Between the trimmed V and J ends, which lost 2 bases and 10 bases, there was a span of 14 bases. The CDR3 is made up of 13 amino acids. CDR3 in DNA: TGCGCCAGCAGTGAGGGGGGCTCGGGCGACTACACCTTC. Its translation: CASSEGGSGDYTF.

The rearrangement uses TRBV5-4 and TRBJ2-3, with D tentatively TRBD1 or TRBD2 (5 bases each). Deletions cut 0 bases from V and 6 bases from J, with 14 bases between. CDR3 size: 15 residues. CDR1 and CDR2 from the germline V gene are SGHNT and YYREEE (reference sequence). CDR3 residues: CASSLVGVEGDTQYF. CDR3 coding DNA: TGTGCCAGCAGCTTGGTGGGGGTGGAAGGCGATACGCAGTATTTT. Variable domain in full (rest from reference TRBV5-4 and TRBJ2-3): ETGVTQSPTHLIKTRGQQVTLRCSSQSGHNTVSWYQQALGQGPQFIFQYYREEENGRGNFPPRFSGLQFPNYSSELNVNALELDDSALYLCASSLVGVEGDTQYFGPGTRLTVL.

This clonotype was recorded a few times. This clone may be a read error of a much larger clone one base away. The rearrangement uses TRBV29-1 and TRBJ1-2; a weak D match, TRBD1 (6 bases). Trimming removed 4 bases from V and 12 bases from J, with 24 bases in between. The CDR3 is 14 amino acids. Germline V CDR1 and CDR2: SQVTM, ANQGSEA. CDR3 region: CSVARPAAGGLHTF. The CDR3 DNA reads TGCAGCGTTGCTAGGCCGGCAGCTGGGGGGCTACACACCTTC.

This clonotype occurred a few times. The chain links TRBV6-5 to TRBJ2-3; D gene ambiguous. Germline V gene data show CDR1 as MNHEY and CDR2 as SVGAGI. V lost 8 bases to trimming and J lost 0 bases, with 9 bases between them. The CDR3 spans 13 residues. The CDR3 sequence is CASVRSSTDTQYF. The CDR3 DNA sequence: TGTGCCAGCGTTAGGTCTAGCACAGATACGCAGTATTTT.

Notes on this clonotype: A junction boundary mismatches the germline segment, possibly from a read error. The V call is TRBV29-1, the J call TRBJ1-2; unclear D gene. Germline V gene data show CDR1 as SQVTM and CDR2 as ANQGSEA. This CDR3 region has 13 residues. The CDR3: CSVDQRDYNGYTF. CDR3 nucleotide sequence: TGCAGCGTTGATCAGAGGGATTACAATGGCTACACGTTC. Variable domain in full (rest from reference TRBV29-1 and TRBJ1-2): SAVISQKPSRDICQRGTSLTIQCQVDSQVTMMFWYRQQPGQSLTLIATANQGSEATYESGFVIDKFPISRPNLTFSTLTVSNMSPEDSSIYLCSVDQRDYNGYTFGSGTRLTVV.

This clonotype was found a few times. CDR3 nucleotides: TGTGCCATCAGTGACCCCGGACAGTCTCGTGAGCAGTACTTC. It translates to CAISDPGQSREQYF. The chain joins TRBV10-3 to TRBJ2-7, with a tentative D call TRBD1 (6 bases). The V end lost 3 bases, the J end lost 7 bases, and 16 bases lay between the germline ends. The CDR3 is 14 residues long. Per the germline V gene, CDR1 is ENHRY and CDR2 is SYGVKD.

Of note for this clonotype: One base away lies a much larger clone, so this may be a sequencing read error. The genes are TRBV6-1 and TRBJ2-1; 7 bases match TRBD2. The CDR3 is 15 amino acids. Germline lookup yields CDR1 MNHNS and CDR2 SASEGT. Trimming removed 4 bases from V and 7 bases from J; junction bases left unmatched: 10. This chain's CDR3 is CASSAGLTGRNEQFF. CDR3 DNA: TGTGCCAGCAGTGCGGGACTAACGGGAAGGAATGAGCAGTTCTTC.

A remark on this clonotype: This likely comes from a read error, as the CDR3 has no conserved phenylalanine or tryptophan at its end. The DNA is left out, because the CDR3 cannot be placed on it with certainty; the CDR3 is given as TCRdb lists it. This chain uses TRBV7-8 with TRBJ2-7. The germline CDR1 and CDR2 sequences are SGHVS and FQNEAQ. The CDR3 is 14 residues long, counting both termini. CDR3 sequence: CASSLDSLSYEHYL.

In its sample, this clonotype was seen once. V is TRBV6-5 and J is TRBJ2-5; D gene ambiguous. Per the germline V gene, CDR1 is MNHEY and CDR2 is SVGAGI. V lost 7 bases to trimming and J lost 4 bases, with 13 bases between them. This CDR3 comprises 13 residues. CDR3: CASTRRNGETQYF. CDR3 nucleotides: TGTGCCAGCACCCGCCGGAACGGAGAGACCCAGTACTTC.

A word on this clonotype: The junction differs from germline at one of its ends, possibly a read error. The chain joins TRBV4-1 to TRBJ2-6; TRBD1 is a possible D gene (6 bases). The CDR3 spans 18 residues. Germline CDR1 is MGHRA and CDR2 is YSYEKL. The CDR3 reads CVSSQQTPDRSGANVLTF. In DNA, the CDR3 is TGCGTCAGCAGCCAACAAACCCCAGACAGGTCTGGGGCCAACGTCCTGACTTTC.

For this clonotype: A much more abundant neighbour one base away suggests this may be a read error. The chain employs TRBV4-2 and TRBJ2-1; TRBD2 aligns across 12 bases. V dropped 5 bases and J dropped 9; count of bases not matched to a gene: 8. There are 15 residues in the CDR3. CDR1 and CDR2 from the germline V gene are LGHNA and YNFKEQ. For the CDR3, the DNA is TGTGCCAGCAGCGAGCTAGCGGGAGGGGTCGTTGAGCAGTTCTTC. This sequence encodes CASSELAGGVVEQFF.

As regards this clonotype: One end of the junction varies from germline; a read error may be responsible. The chain couples TRBV11-2 to TRBJ1-1, with a tentative D call TRBD1 (6 bases). The CDR3 is 15 amino acids. Germline CDR1 is SGHAT and CDR2 is FQNNGV. The CDR3 protein is CASSPGAGNGTEAFF. The CDR3, as DNA: TGTGCCAGCAGCCCAGGGGCCGGCAACGGCACTGAAGCTTTCTTC.

This clonotype was seen more than once but under ten times. The V and J genes are TRBV6-5 and TRBJ2-7; D is possibly TRBD1 (6 bases). Germline V gene sequence: CDR1 MNHEY, CDR2 SVGAGI. The V end lost 9 bases, the J end lost 1 base, and 13 bases lay between the germline ends. This CDR3 spans 13 amino acids. CDR3 sequence: CASQRTASYEQYF. The CDR3 DNA sequence: TGTGCCAGTCAAAGGACAGCATCCTACGAGCAGTACTTC.

The gene calls are TRBV11-2 and TRBJ2-1; the D gene is possibly TRBD2 (6 bases). V lost 5 bases and J lost 8, with 22 bases in between. The CDR3 sequence is 16 residues long. CDR1 is SGHAT, CDR2 FQNNGV, per germline. CDR3 DNA sequence: TGTGCCAGCAGCCCCCCGGGAATAGCGGATTACGATGAGCAGTTCTTC. Its protein product is CASSPPGIADYDEQFF.